This T cell receptor (beta chain) originates from a study of blood T cell repertoires in COVID-19. This clone was seen more than once but under ten times. CDR3 size: 15 residues. V was clipped by 6 bases and J by 3 bases, with 16 bases between them. The V gene's germline CDR1 is MNHEY and CDR2 SVGAGI. Assay: immunoSEQ multiplex PCR; the TCRdb copy retains only in-frame clones and omits some. Of roughly 170,000 clones in the sample, just under 90% are singletons; the top ten hold 9.5% to 15%. The source is a woman in her 70s with COVID-19, enrolled during active disease. The chain has TRBV6-5 and TRBJ2-3; D is possibly TRBD2 (7 bases). The sample was peripheral blood. CDR3 DNA sequence: TGTGCCAGCAGGCATAGAGGGGGGGGTACAGATACGCAGTATTTT. Translation gives CASRHRGGGTDTQYF.